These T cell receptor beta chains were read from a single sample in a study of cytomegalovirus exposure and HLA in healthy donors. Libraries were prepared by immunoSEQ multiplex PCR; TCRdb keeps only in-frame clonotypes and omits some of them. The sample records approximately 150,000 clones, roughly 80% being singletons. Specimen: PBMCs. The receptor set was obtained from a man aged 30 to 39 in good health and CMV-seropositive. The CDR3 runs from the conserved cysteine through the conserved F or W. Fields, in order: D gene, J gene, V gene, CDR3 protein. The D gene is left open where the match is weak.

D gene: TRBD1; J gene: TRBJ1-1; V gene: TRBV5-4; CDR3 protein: CASSTRQGNTEAFF
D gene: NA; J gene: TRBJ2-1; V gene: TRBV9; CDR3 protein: CASSPSDYYNEQFF
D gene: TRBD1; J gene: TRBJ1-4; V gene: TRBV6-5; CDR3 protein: CASSFDRAGEKLFF
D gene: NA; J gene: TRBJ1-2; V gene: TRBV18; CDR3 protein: CASSRDASYGYTF
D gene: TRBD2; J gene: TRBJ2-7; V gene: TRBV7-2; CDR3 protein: CASSHQRGDYEQYF
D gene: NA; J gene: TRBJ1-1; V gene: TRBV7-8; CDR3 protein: CASTIAGADTEAFF
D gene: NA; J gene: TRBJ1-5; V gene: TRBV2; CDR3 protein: CASSDRGIQPQHF
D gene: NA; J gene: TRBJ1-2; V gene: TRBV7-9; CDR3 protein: CASSLGAGYGYTF
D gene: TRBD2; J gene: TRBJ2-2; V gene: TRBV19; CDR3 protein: CASSIGWLAGNTGELFF
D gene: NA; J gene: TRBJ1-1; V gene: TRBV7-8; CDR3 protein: CASSLYGGAFF
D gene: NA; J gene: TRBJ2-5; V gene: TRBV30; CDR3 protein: CAWSVDNQETQYF
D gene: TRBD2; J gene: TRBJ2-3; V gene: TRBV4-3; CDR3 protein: CASSPTGRLGGGLSTDTQYF
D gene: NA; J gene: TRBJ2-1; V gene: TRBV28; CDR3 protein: CASSALATNPYNEQFF
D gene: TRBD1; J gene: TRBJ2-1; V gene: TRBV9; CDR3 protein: CASSVGTGGGQFF
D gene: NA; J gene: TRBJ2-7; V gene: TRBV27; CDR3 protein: CASSWNGGREQYF
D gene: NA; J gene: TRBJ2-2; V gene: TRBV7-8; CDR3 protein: CASSPDRFFTGELFF
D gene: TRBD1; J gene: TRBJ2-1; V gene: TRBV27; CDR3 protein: CASRVPGGWSNEQFF
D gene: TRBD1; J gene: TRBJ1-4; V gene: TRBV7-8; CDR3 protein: CASSFGTGNEKLFF
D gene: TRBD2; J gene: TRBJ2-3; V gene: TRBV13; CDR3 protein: CASSPLAGAPGDTQYF
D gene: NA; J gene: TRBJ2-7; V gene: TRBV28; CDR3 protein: CASSTRPGRGVDVGYEQYF
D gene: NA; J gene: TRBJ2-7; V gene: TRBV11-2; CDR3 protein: CASSFRRTEGGFYEQYF
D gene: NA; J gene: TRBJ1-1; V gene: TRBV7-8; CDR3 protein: CASSLEAGKEAFF
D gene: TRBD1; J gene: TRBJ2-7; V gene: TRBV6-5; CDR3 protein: CASSYITGTGIAQYF
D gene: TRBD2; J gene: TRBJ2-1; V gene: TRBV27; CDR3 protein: CASSFPGTSGNEQFF
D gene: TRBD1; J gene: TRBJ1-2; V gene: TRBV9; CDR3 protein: CASSGGRGDGYTF
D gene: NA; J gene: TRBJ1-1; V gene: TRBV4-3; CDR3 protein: CASSQKYGGMYTEAFF
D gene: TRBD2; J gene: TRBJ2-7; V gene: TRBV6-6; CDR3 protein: CASSYGGGFYEQYF
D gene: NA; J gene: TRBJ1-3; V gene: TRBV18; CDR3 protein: CASSPAAGSYTIYF
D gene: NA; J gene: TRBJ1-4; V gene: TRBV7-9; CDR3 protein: CASSLEAPVKLFF
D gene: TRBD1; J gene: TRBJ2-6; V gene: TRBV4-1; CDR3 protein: CASSQGPGQESGANVLTF
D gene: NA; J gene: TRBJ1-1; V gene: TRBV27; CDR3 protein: CANSSANGNTEAFF
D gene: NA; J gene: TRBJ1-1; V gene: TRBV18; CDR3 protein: CASSPPTAGPNTEAFF
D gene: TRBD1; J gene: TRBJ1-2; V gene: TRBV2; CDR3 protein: CASTQGAVGYTF